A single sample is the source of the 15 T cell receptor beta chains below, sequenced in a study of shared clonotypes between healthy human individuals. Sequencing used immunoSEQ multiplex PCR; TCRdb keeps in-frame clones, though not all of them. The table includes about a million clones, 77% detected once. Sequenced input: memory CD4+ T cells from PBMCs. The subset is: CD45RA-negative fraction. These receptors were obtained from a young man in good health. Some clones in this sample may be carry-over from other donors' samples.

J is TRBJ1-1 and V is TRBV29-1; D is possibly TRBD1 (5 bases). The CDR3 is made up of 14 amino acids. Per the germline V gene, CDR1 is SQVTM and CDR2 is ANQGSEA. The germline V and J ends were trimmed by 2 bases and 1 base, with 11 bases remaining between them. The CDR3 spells CSVEWGKGNTEAFF. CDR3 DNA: TGCAGCGTTGAATGGGGGAAGGGGAACACTGAAGCTTTCTTT.

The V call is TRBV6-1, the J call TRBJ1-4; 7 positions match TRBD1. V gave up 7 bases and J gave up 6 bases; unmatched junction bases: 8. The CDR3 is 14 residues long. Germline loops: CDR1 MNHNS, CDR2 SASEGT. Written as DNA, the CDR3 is TGTGCCAGCACTCGAGGGGGCGATTATGAAAAACTGTTTTTT. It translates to CASTRGGDYEKLFF.

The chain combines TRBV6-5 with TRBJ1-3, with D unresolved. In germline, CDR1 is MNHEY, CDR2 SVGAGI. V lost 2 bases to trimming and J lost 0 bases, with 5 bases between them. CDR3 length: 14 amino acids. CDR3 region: CASSYRDSGNTIYF. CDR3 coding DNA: TGTGCCAGCAGTTACAGGGACTCTGGAAACACCATATATTTT.

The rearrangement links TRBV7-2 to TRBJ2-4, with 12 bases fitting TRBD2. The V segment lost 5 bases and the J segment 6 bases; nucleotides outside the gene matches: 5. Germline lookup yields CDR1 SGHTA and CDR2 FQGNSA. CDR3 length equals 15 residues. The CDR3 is CASSRLAGETNIQYF. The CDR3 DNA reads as TGTGCCAGCAGCCGACTAGCGGGAGAAACAAACATTCAGTACTTC.

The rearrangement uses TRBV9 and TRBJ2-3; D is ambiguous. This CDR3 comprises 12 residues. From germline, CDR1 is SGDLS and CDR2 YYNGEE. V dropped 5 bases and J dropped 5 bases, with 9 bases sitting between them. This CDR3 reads CASSPFRDTQYF. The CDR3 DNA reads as TGTGCCAGCAGTCCTTTCAGAGATACGCAGTATTTT.

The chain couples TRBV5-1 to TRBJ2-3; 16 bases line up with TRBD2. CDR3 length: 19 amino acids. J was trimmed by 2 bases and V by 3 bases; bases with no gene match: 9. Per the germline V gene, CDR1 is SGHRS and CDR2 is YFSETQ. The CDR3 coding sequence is TGCGCCAGCAGCTGGAGGGGACTAGCGGGAGGGGGACTCACAGATACGCAGTATTTT. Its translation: CASSWRGLAGGGLTDTQYF.

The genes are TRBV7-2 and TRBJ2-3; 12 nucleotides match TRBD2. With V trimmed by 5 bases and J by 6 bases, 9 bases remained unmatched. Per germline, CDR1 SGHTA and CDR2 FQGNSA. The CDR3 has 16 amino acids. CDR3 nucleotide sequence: TGTGCCAGCAGCCGAACTAGCGGGAGGTTAACGGATACGCAGTATTTT. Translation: CASSRTSGRLTDTQYF.

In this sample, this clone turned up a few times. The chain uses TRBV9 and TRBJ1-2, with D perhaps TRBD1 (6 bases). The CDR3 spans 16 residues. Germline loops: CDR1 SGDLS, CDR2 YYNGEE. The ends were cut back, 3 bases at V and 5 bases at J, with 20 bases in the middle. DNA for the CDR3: TGTGCCAGCAGCGGAGGTCCAGGGGAGGTAGGGTATGGCTACACCTTC. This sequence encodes CASSGGPGEVGYGYTF.

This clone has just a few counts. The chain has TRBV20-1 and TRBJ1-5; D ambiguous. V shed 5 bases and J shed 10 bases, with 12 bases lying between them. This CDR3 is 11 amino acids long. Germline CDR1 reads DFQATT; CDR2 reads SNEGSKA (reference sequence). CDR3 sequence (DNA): TGCAGTGCTGGATCCCGGGCACCCCAGCATTTT. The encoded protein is CSAGSRAPQHF.

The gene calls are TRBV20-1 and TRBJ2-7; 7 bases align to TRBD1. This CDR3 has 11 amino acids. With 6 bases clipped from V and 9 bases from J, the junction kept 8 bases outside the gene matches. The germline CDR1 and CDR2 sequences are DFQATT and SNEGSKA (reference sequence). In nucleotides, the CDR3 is TGCAGTGCCACGGCAGGGGGTGGGCAGTACTTC. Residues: CSATAGGGQYF.

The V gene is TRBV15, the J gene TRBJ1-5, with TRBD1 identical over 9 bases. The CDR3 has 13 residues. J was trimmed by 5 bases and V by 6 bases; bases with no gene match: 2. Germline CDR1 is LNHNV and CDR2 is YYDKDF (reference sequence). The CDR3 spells CATRGQGHQPQHF. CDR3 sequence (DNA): TGTGCCACCAGAGGACAGGGGCATCAGCCCCAGCATTTT.

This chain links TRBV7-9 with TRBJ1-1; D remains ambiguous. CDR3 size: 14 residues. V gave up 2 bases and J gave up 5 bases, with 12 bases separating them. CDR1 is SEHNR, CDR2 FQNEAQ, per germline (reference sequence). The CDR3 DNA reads TGTGCCAGCAGCTTAAATCATCGCGGAACTGAAGCTTTCTTT. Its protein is CASSLNHRGTEAFF.

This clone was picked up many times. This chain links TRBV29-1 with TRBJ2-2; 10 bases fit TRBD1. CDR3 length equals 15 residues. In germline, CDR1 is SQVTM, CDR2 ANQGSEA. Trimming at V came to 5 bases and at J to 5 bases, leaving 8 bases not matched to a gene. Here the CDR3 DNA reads TGCAGCGTTTCGCCCGACAGGGGGCGGACCGGGGAGCTGTTTTTT. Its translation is CSVSPDRGRTGELFF.

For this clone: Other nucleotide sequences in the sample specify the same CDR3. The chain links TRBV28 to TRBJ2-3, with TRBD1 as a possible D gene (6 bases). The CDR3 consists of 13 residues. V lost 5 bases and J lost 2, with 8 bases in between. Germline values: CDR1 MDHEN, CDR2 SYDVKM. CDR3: CASSQGSTDTQYF. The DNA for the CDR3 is TGTGCCAGCAGTCAGGGGTCCACAGATACGCAGTATTTT.

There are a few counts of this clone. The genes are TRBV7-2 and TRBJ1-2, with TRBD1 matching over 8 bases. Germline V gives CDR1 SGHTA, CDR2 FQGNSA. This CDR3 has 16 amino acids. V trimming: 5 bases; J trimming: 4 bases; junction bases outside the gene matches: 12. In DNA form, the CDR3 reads TGTGCCAGCAGCCCAGAGGCCCAGGGGGCTGGCTATGGCTACACCTTC. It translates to CASSPEAQGAGYGYTF.